These T cell receptor beta chains were read from a single sample in a study of T cell responses to AZD1222 COVID-19 vaccine. This table comes from immunoSEQ multiplex PCR, and its TCRdb copy is limited to in-frame clones, with some not included. Of 110,000 to 150,000 clones in the sample, approximately 90% were seen once. Sequenced material: peripheral blood, taken on day 0 of AZD1222 vaccination. The receptors were gathered from an adult in good health. CDR3s include the opening cysteine and the closing phenylalanine or tryptophan. D genes are given only for firm matches. Size tells how often a clone was seen (once, few, many) or the class of an expanded clone, and some rows leave it out.

. . TRBJ2-3 TRBV9 CASNGGTLYDTQYF TGTGCCAGCAACGGCGGGACTTTGTATGATACGCAGTATTTT
. . TRBJ2-7 TRBV20-1 CSTRRLNEQYF TGCAGTACACGTAGACTTAACGAGCAGTACTTC
. TRBD1 TRBJ1-2 TRBV7-9 CASSLRGQGELGYTF TGTGCCAGCAGCTTGCGGGGACAGGGCGAATTGGGCTACACCTTC
. TRBD1 TRBJ1-3 TRBV4-1 CASSRGQGNFGNTIYF TGCGCCAGCAGCCGCGGACAGGGAAACTTTGGAAACACCATATATTTT
few . TRBJ2-1 TRBV10-3 CAISPDWARSNNEQFF TGTGCCATCAGTCCCGATTGGGCCCGATCAAACAATGAGCAGTTCTTC
. . TRBJ1-2 TRBV10-2 CASSPDRLYGYTF TGCGCCAGCAGTCCTGACAGGCTCTATGGCTACACCTTC
. . TRBJ2-1 TRBV3-1/TRBV3-2 CASSRRPSAIDEQFF TGTGCCAGCAGCCGAAGACCTAGCGCCATCGATGAGCAGTTCTTC
. . TRBJ1-5 TRBV28 CASSLLWTENQPQHF TGTGCCAGCAGTTTATTGTGGACAGAAAATCAGCCCCAGCATTTT
. . TRBJ1-1 TRBV24-1 CATSDFSRPDTEAFF TGTGCCACCAGTGATTTTTCCAGACCGGACACTGAAGCTTTCTTT
. . TRBJ2-5 TRBV24-1 CATSDAGPNQETQYF TGTGCCACCAGTGATGCGGGACCGAATCAAGAGACCCAGTACTTC
. . TRBJ1-2 TRBV18 CASSPNAGRHSGYTF TGTGCCAGCTCACCTAATGCGGGGAGGCATTCTGGCTACACCTTC
. . TRBJ2-3 TRBV5-1 CASSLAITLDGTDTQYF TGCGCCAGCAGCCTAGCAATAACGCTTGATGGCACAGATACGCAGTATTTT
. . TRBJ1-2 TRBV19 CASSRRGGYGYTF TGTGCCAGTAGTCGGAGGGGAGGCTATGGCTACACCTTC
. . TRBJ2-1 TRBV5-1 CASSLTEGLSYNEQFF TGCGCCAGCAGCCTAACCGAGGGGCTCTCCTACAATGAGCAGTTCTTC
. . TRBJ2-7 TRBV7-9 CASSSLFYEQYF TGTGCCAGCAGCTCCTTGTTCTACGAGCAGTACTTC
few . TRBJ2-5 TRBV27 CASSSAELQETQYF TGTGCCAGCAGTTCAGCGGAGTTACAAGAGACCCAGTACTTC
. TRBD2 TRBJ2-1 TRBV10-2 CASSLAGGRNEQFF TGCGCCAGCAGCTTAGCGGGAGGGCGGAATGAGCAGTTCTTC
. TRBD1 TRBJ2-7 TRBV11-3 CASSLRPQGAGSDSYEQYF TGTGCCAGCAGCTTAAGACCCCAGGGGGCGGGTTCAGACTCCTACGAGCAGTACTTC
once . TRBJ1-2 TRBV9 CASSVAPAPYYGYTF TGTGCCAGCAGCGTAGCCCCCGCACCTTACTATGGCTACACCTTC
. . TRBJ2-1 TRBV10-1 CASSSGLNYNEQFF TGCGCCAGCAGCTCCGGACTTAACTACAATGAGCAGTTCTTC